Below are 14 T cell receptor beta chains sequenced from a single sample in a study of CD8 T cells in ankylosing spondylitis. TCRdb independently ran MiXCR on the 5' RACE reads; one entry per CDR3 protein. The repertoire includes some 840,000 distinct CDR3 sequences, approximately 10% of them detected once, and 0.51% sits in the top ten. General study results and limits: Typical of ankylosing spondylitis blood, it appeared, was a TCR beta motif of fewer than 10 highly homologous variants.

Antigens for these TCRs are unknown. Sample: blood, either unsorted or a sorted T cell fraction (not recorded which). The receptors were sampled from a male donor with ankylosing spondylitis.

In its sample, this clonotype was seen a few times. This rearrangement joins TRBV27 to TRBJ2-2; 8 bases fit TRBD1. Germline V gives CDR1 MNHEY, CDR2 SMNVEV (reference sequence). This CDR3 is built from 19 residues. Trimming cost V 2 bases and J 0 bases; bases outside gene matches: 11. Here the CDR3 reads CASSLRPSGGPTNTGELFF. In nucleotides, the CDR3 is TGTGCCAGCAGTTTAAGGCCGTCAGGGGGCCCCACGAACACCGGGGAGCTGTTTTTT.

This clonotype was seen more than once but under ten times. DNA of the CDR3: TGTGCCAGCAGCGTAGGACAGGTCTTTGACTACACCTTC. This gives the protein CASSVGQVFDYTF. The V call is TRBV9, the J call TRBJ1-2, with TRBD1 as a possible D gene (6 bases). Looked up from germline, CDR1 is SGDLS and CDR2 is YYNGEE. The CDR3 covers 13 residues. Deletions cut 0 bases from V and 10 bases from J, with 13 bases between.

V and J are TRBV29-1 and TRBJ2-3; D gene unclear. This CDR3 contains 12 residues. Germline V gene sequence: CDR1 SQVTM, CDR2 ANQGSEA. V lost 7 bases, J lost 6 bases, and 14 bases lay in between. This CDR3 reads CSADPAVDTQYF. The DNA for the CDR3 is TGCAGCGCCGACCCCGCGGTGGATACGCAGTATTTT.

This chain uses TRBV12-3 or TRBV12-4 with TRBJ1-1; D is uncertain. Trimming took off 5 bases at V and 1 base at J, with 8 bases between the two ends. The CDR3 runs to 13 residues. The CDR3: CASSAPANTEAFF. The CDR3 nucleotides read TGTGCCAGCAGTGCCCCGGCGAACACTGAAGCTTTCTTT.

This clonotype was observed at least ten times. The chain uses TRBV6-2 or TRBV6-3 and TRBJ2-3, with 10 bases aligning to TRBD2. Germline V gene lookup returns CDR1 MNHEY and CDR2 SVGEGT. The CDR3 consists of 15 residues. Trimming cost V 2 bases and J 4 bases; bases outside gene matches: 3. The chain's CDR3 is CASSYTSGGADTQYF. The DNA for the CDR3 is TGTGCCAGCAGTTACACGAGCGGGGGGGCAGATACGCAGTATTTT.

This clonotype was seen repeatedly, ten times or more. V usage is TRBV6-1 and J usage is TRBJ2-2; D call uncertain. The CDR3 covers 15 residues. The germline V gene has CDR1 MNHNS and CDR2 SASEGT. With 5 bases removed from V and 1 base from J, the gap between germline ends came to 11 bases. CDR3 amino acids: CASSRDHKNTGELFF. CDR3 in DNA: TGTGCCAGCAGTCGAGACCACAAGAACACCGGGGAGCTGTTTTTT.

This clonotype was detected many times. The J gene is TRBJ1-1, the V gene TRBV20-1; maybe TRBD1 (6 bases). In germline, CDR1 is DFQATT, CDR2 SNEGSKA (reference sequence). V was clipped by 2 bases and J by 11 bases, with 27 bases between them. There are 16 residues in the CDR3. The CDR3: CSARTHGRAGAEYAFF. CDR3 bases: TGCAGTGCTAGAACCCACGGCCGGGCGGGGGCGGAGTACGCTTTCTTT.

Many counts were recorded for this clonotype. This rearrangement joins TRBV27 to TRBJ1-4; 10 bases map to TRBD1. V was clipped by 8 bases and J by 6 bases; unmatched bases: 6. Germline V gene data show CDR1 as MNHEY and CDR2 as SMNVEV (reference sequence). The CDR3 length is 14 residues. CDR3 sequence reads: CASRTGTGDEKLFF. CDR3 coding DNA: TGTGCCAGCCGAACCGGGACAGGGGATGAAAAACTGTTTTTT.

The chain employs TRBV7-9 and TRBJ2-2, with TRBD2 as a possible D gene (5 bases). V was shortened by 5 bases and J by 4 bases, with 11 bases between the two germline ends. In germline, CDR1 is SEHNR, CDR2 FQNEAQ (reference sequence). The CDR3 length is 14 residues. The CDR3 DNA is TGTGCCAGCAGCATGGACTTTCCCACCGGGGAGCTGTTTTTT. Translation: CASSMDFPTGELFF. The variable domain in full, with the rest retrieved from reference TRBV7-9 and TRBJ2-2, is DTGVSQNPRHKITKRGQNVTFRCDPISEHNRLYWYRQTLGQGPEFLTYFQNEAQLEKSRLLSDRFSAERPKGSFSTLEIQRTEQGDSAMYLCASSMDFPTGELFFGEGSRLTVL.

This clonotype was counted ten times or more. The J gene is TRBJ2-7, the V gene TRBV7-8, with 10 nucleotides matching TRBD1. Germline V gene data show CDR1 as SGHVS and CDR2 as FQNEAQ. V was clipped by 5 bases and J by 8 bases; unmatched bases: 9. The length of the CDR3 is 14 residues. In nucleotides, the CDR3 is TGTGCCAGCAGCCCATGGACAGGGGGGAATCAGCAGTACTTC. This encodes CASSPWTGGNQQYF.

This clonotype was seen many times. This chain uses TRBV5-1 with TRBJ2-1; D gene ambiguous. This CDR3 has 14 amino acids. V was shortened by 0 bases and J by 5 bases, with 9 bases between the two germline ends. The V gene's germline CDR1 is SGHRS and CDR2 YFSETQ. CDR3 residues: CASSLDRRNNEQFF. CDR3 DNA sequence: TGCGCCAGCAGCTTGGACCGACGTAACAATGAGCAGTTCTTC.

This clonotype was observed a few times. This chain links TRBV21-1 with TRBJ2-3; the table's D gene call, TRBD1, was not cross checked with the DNA. TRBV21-1 is flagged as a pseudogene. This CDR3 has 16 amino acids. The CDR3 protein is CASSKGFDRDVDTQYF. The DNA for the CDR3 is TGTGCCAGCAGCAAGGGGTTCGACAGGGATGTGGATACGCAGTATTTT.

The chain combines TRBV27 with TRBJ2-7; D could derive from TRBD1 or TRBD2 (6 bases each). Germline CDR1 and CDR2: MNHEY and SMNVEV (reference sequence). The CDR3 consists of 15 residues. V was clipped by 8 bases and J by 2 bases, with 19 bases between them. Here the CDR3 reads CASPTGALGTYEQYF. In DNA form, the CDR3 reads TGTGCCAGCCCAACGGGGGCCCTCGGAACCTACGAGCAGTACTTC.

This clonotype has ten or more counts. CDR3 region: CASSLGLIPDTQYF. The CDR3 nucleotides are TGTGCCAGCAGCTTAGGCCTAATCCCAGATACGCAGTATTTT. The rearrangement uses TRBV7-9 and TRBJ2-3; D remains unclear. The germline V gene encodes CDR1 SEHNR and CDR2 FQNEAQ (reference sequence). Trimming removed 1 base from V and 4 bases from J, with 9 bases in between. CDR3 length equals 14 residues.